These 24 T cell receptor beta chains came from one sample sequenced in a study of cytomegalovirus exposure and HLA in healthy donors. Primers: 60 Vbeta forward and 13 Jbeta reverse. The data were produced by immunoSEQ multiplex PCR, yet TCRdb's version contains in-frame clones alone and is incomplete. The table lists about 130,000 clones, roughly 72% of them singletons. The sample comprised PBMCs. Receptor source: a man aged 35-49 years in good health and CMV-seropositive.

This rearrangement joins TRBV7-9 to TRBJ2-7, with 9 bases matching TRBD1. Germline CDR1 SEHNR, CDR2 FQNEAQ (reference sequence). The CDR3 consists of 16 residues. V was clipped by 1 base and J by 5 bases; unmatched bases: 9. In DNA, the CDR3 is TGTGCCAGCAGCTTAGTCTCGGGACAGGGTACCCACGAGCAGTACTTC. Protein: CASSLVSGQGTHEQYF.

V gene TRBV7-9 combines with J gene TRBJ1-5, with 7 nucleotides matching TRBD1. The CDR3 sequence is 16 residues long. From germline, CDR1 is SEHNR and CDR2 FQNEAQ (reference sequence). V lost 0 bases and J lost 4; bases outside the gene matches: 6. Here the CDR3 reads CASSLARGQVNQPQHF. The CDR3, as DNA: TGTGCCAGCAGCTTAGCTCGAGGACAGGTAAATCAGCCCCAGCATTTT.

The chain uses TRBV7-9 and TRBJ1-1, with D possibly TRBD1 on 6 matching bases. Germline CDR1 reads SEHNR; CDR2 reads FQNEAQ (reference sequence). The V gene lost 7 bases and the J gene lost 5 bases, with 11 bases spanning the gap. This CDR3 has 12 amino acids. CDR3 residues: CASIGRGTEAFF. The CDR3 nucleotides read TGTGCCAGCATCGGGAGGGGGACTGAAGCTTTCTTT.

The V call is TRBV7-2, the J call TRBJ2-7, with D maybe TRBD2 (7 bases). The CDR3 has 14 residues. Germline V lookup: CDR1 SGHTA, CDR2 FQGNSA. V was clipped by 2 bases and J by 2 bases, with 10 bases between them. This CDR3 is CASSLSGGTYEQYF. The CDR3 nucleotides are TGTGCCAGCAGCTTATCGGGGGGCACCTACGAGCAGTACTTC.

V usage is TRBV6-5 and J usage is TRBJ2-7; possible D gene TRBD1, 6 bases. V shed 5 bases and J shed 2 bases, with 13 bases lying between them. The CDR3 is 14 amino acids. Germline V gene data show CDR1 as MNHEY and CDR2 as SVGAGI. CDR3 sequence (DNA): TGTGCCAGCAGTCGTGGGGGCGGACCCTACGAGCAGTACTTC. Translated: CASSRGGGPYEQYF.

This chain joins TRBV28 and TRBJ2-5; 10 positions agree with TRBD1. This CDR3 has 13 amino acids. V shed 6 bases and J 7 bases; nucleotides not matched to a gene: 5. From germline, CDR1 is MDHEN and CDR2 SYDVKM. CDR3 amino acids: CASRRQGAGTQYF. CDR3 DNA sequence: TGTGCCAGCAGAAGACAGGGGGCTGGGACCCAGTACTTC.

This rearrangement joins TRBV29-1 to TRBJ1-3, with no clear D. V was shortened by 3 bases and J by 8 bases, with 14 bases between the two germline ends. Germline CDR1 and CDR2: SQVTM and ANQGSEA. This CDR3 has 13 amino acids. CDR3 DNA: TGCAGCGTTGACGGTCCCCTCGGGGACACCATATATTTT. Its translation: CSVDGPLGDTIYF.

This clone occurred a few times. V usage is TRBV7-2 and J usage is TRBJ1-2; 7 nucleotides agree with TRBD1. This CDR3 is 13 amino acids long. V was pared by 0 bases and J by 8 bases, with 3 bases of the junction left unmatched. Germline-derived CDR1 and CDR2 are SGHTA and FQGNSA. CDR3 region: CASSLAVDRGYTF. Here the CDR3 DNA reads TGTGCCAGCAGCTTAGCAGTGGACAGGGGCTACACCTTC. The whole variable domain, filled in from reference TRBV7-2 and TRBJ1-2, reads GAGVSQSPSNKVTEKGKDVELRCDPISGHTALYWYRQSLGQGLEFLIYFQGNSAPDKSGLPSDRFSAERTGGSVSTLTIQRTQQEDSAVYLCASSLAVDRGYTFGSGTRLTVV.

This rearrangement joins TRBV19 to TRBJ2-5, with a tentative D call TRBD1 (6 bases). This CDR3 spans 14 amino acids. V gave up 3 bases and J gave up 4 bases, with 12 bases separating them. Germline values: CDR1 LNHDA, CDR2 SQIVND (reference sequence). The CDR3 is CASSIGTGRETQYF. The DNA for the CDR3 is TGTGCCAGTAGTATTGGCACAGGGCGAGAGACCCAGTACTTC. Using reference TRBV19 and TRBJ2-5 for the parts outside the CDR3, the full variable domain is DGGITQSPKYLFRKEGQNVTLSCEQNLNHDAMYWYRQDPGQGLRLIYYSQIVNDFQKGDIAEGYSVSREKKESFPLTVTSAQKNPTAFYLCASSIGTGRETQYFGPGTRLLVL.

The chain is built from TRBV11-3 and TRBJ2-1; D not certain. CDR1 SGHNT and CDR2 YENEEA come from the germline V gene. The ends were cut back, 4 bases at V and 3 bases at J, with 13 bases in the middle. The CDR3 has 15 amino acids. The CDR3 spells CASSSSGGVYNEQFF. In DNA form, the CDR3 reads TGTGCCAGCAGCTCCTCGGGTGGAGTCTACAATGAGCAGTTCTTC.

V usage is TRBV25-1 and J usage is TRBJ1-1; the D gene is possibly TRBD1 (6 bases). The ends were cut back, 7 bases at V and 2 bases at J, with 11 bases in the middle. Germline V gives CDR1 MGHDK, CDR2 SYGVNS. The CDR3 is 13 amino acids. The CDR3 coding sequence is TGTGCCAGCACCAGGGGAGTCAACACTGAAGCTTTCTTT. It yields the protein CASTRGVNTEAFF.

The V call is TRBV5-1, the J call TRBJ2-2; 7 bases fit TRBD2. This CDR3 is 14 amino acids long. Trimming removed 0 bases from V and 5 bases from J; junction bases left unmatched: 1. Germline V gene data show CDR1 as SGHRS and CDR2 as YFSETQ. This chain's CDR3 is CASSLEAGTGELFF. Here the CDR3 DNA reads TGCGCCAGCAGCTTGGAAGCGGGGACCGGGGAGCTGTTTTTT. The full variable domain, its missing parts supplied by reference TRBV5-1 and TRBJ2-2, is KAGVTQTPRYLIKTRGQQVTLSCSPISGHRSVSWYQQTPGQGLQFLFEYFSETQRNKGNFPGRFSGRQFSNSRSEMNVSTLELGDSALYLCASSLEAGTGELFFGEGSRLTVL.

The chain carries TRBV29-1 and TRBJ2-7; 9 bases map to TRBD1. Germline values: CDR1 SQVTM, CDR2 ANQGSEA. The CDR3 contains 16 residues. The ends lost 4 bases at V and 4 bases at J; junction bases unmatched: 14. The CDR3 here is CSVVSGRGQGGYEQYF. CDR3 in DNA: TGCAGCGTTGTAAGCGGTCGGGGACAGGGTGGTTACGAGCAGTACTTC.

The V gene is TRBV7-8, the J gene TRBJ2-1; D might be TRBD2 (6 bases). This CDR3 contains 13 residues. Germline lookup yields CDR1 SGHVS and CDR2 FQNEAQ. The V end lost 4 bases, the J end lost 3 bases, and 7 bases lay between the germline ends. The CDR3 spells CASSSSDYNEQFF. DNA of the CDR3: TGTGCCAGCAGCTCTAGCGACTACAATGAGCAGTTCTTC.

V is TRBV18 and J is TRBJ2-7, with D possibly TRBD1 on 8 matching bases. The ends were cut back, 3 bases at V and 6 bases at J, with 15 bases in the middle. CDR1 and CDR2 (germline): KGHSH, LQKENI. The CDR3 length is 14 residues. CDR3 region: CASSPLDREGEQYF. CDR3 sequence (DNA): TGTGCCAGCTCACCCTTGGACAGGGAGGGCGAGCAGTACTTC.

The gene calls are TRBV13 and TRBJ2-1, with D maybe TRBD1 (6 bases). The CDR3 spans 16 residues. Germline-derived CDR1 and CDR2 are PRHDT and FYEKMQ (reference sequence). V lost 4 bases and J lost 9, with 22 bases in between. The CDR3 sequence is CASSSQGGRTGLEQFF. For the CDR3, the DNA is TGTGCCAGCAGCTCTCAGGGTGGGAGAACAGGGCTTGAGCAGTTCTTC.

This rearrangement joins TRBV5-1 to TRBJ2-7, with D possibly TRBD2 on 6 matching bases. Trimming took 2 bases from V and 4 from J, leaving 10 bases between them. This CDR3 comprises 13 residues. Per the germline V gene, CDR1 is SGHRS and CDR2 is YFSETQ. The CDR3 DNA reads as TGCGCCAGCAGCTTTGGCGGGGTTTACGAGCAGTACTTC. Translation gives CASSFGGVYEQYF.

This clone appeared a single time. This chain uses TRBV6-5 with TRBJ2-5, with no clear D. The J call may be wrong; the DNA end is better matched by TRBJ2-7. There are 12 residues in the CDR3. Germline CDR1 and CDR2: MNHEY and SVGAGI. This chain's CDR3 is CASSYTVGEQYF. CDR3 DNA: TGTGCCAGCAGTTACACGGTGGGCGAGCAGTACTTC.

CDR3 in amino acids: CASRGLAGGNNEQFF. The CDR3 nucleotides read TGTGCCAGCAGGGGACTAGCGGGAGGGAACAATGAGCAGTTCTTC. The chain is built from TRBV6-5 and TRBJ2-1; 16 bases map to TRBD2. The CDR3 consists of 15 residues. Germline-derived CDR1 and CDR2 are MNHEY and SVGAGI. Trimming removed 6 bases from V and 5 bases from J; junction bases left unmatched: 1.

The chain employs TRBV10-3 and TRBJ2-7, with D hard to call. CDR3 length: 13 residues. V was pared by 7 bases and J by 2 bases, with 12 bases between. Looked up from germline, CDR1 is ENHRY and CDR2 is SYGVKD. The chain's CDR3 is CAITSGDTYEQYF. The DNA for the CDR3 is TGTGCCATCACATCCGGTGACACCTACGAGCAGTACTTC.

V is TRBV7-2 and J is TRBJ2-2; D is unresolved. Germline CDR1 reads SGHTA; CDR2 reads FQGNSA. V was cut by 1 base and J by 1 base, with 4 bases left in between. CDR3 size: 14 residues. Here the CDR3 DNA reads TGTGCCAGCAGCTTAGTACAGAACACCGGGGAGCTGTTTTTT. Translating it yields CASSLVQNTGELFF.

In this sample, this clone turned up once. DNA of the CDR3: TGTGCCAGCAGTCCCAGTACTAGGTTCGGGGATACGCAGTATTTT. As protein: CASSPSTRFGDTQYF. This chain links TRBV27 with TRBJ2-3, with D possibly being TRBD2 (5 bases). The CDR3 is 15 residues long. V gave up 5 bases and J gave up 6 bases, with 18 bases separating them. Germline V gene lookup returns CDR1 MNHEY and CDR2 SMNVEV (reference sequence).

This clone was picked up one time. The chain employs TRBV6-5 and TRBJ1-5; a weak D match, TRBD1 (6 bases). Germline V CDR1 and CDR2: MNHEY, SVGAGI. V was shortened by 4 bases and J by 5 bases, with 12 bases between the two germline ends. The CDR3 covers 14 residues. The CDR3 spells CASSSGTRDQPQHF. CDR3 DNA: TGTGCCAGCAGTTCCGGGACAAGGGATCAGCCCCAGCATTTT.

The chain employs TRBV27 and TRBJ2-5; 8 nucleotides match TRBD1. TRBJ2-7 explains the end of the DNA better; the J call may be wrong. This CDR3 is built from 16 residues. From germline, CDR1 is MNHEY and CDR2 SMNVEV (reference sequence). The DNA of the CDR3 is TGTGCCAGCAGTCCTCAAGGGTTCGACAGGGGATACGAGCAGTACTTC. Translation: CASSPQGFDRGYEQYF.